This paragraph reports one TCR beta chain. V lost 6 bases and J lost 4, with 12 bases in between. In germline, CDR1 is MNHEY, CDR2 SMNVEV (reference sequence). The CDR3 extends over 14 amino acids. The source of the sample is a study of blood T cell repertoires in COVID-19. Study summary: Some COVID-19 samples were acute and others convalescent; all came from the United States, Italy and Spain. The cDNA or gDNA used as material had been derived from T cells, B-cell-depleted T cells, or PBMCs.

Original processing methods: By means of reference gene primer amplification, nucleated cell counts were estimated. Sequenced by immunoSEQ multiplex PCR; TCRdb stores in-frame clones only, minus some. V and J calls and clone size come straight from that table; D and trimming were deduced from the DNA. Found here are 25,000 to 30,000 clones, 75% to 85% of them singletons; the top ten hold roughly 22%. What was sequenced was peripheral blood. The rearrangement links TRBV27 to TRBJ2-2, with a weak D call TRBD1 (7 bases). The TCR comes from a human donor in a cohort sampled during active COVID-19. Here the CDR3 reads CASSRGAGTGELFF. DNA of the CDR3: TGTGCCAGCAGCAGGGGGGCGGGCACCGGGGAGCTGTTTTTT.